Following are 23 T cell receptor beta chains from one sample sequenced in a study of early T cells in non-severe SARS-CoV-2 infection. TCRdb passed the 5' RACE reads through MiXCR, listing each CDR3 protein once. The sample consists of roughly 60,000 distinct CDR3 sequences, over 9% of them appearing once. Sequencing used whole blood, obtained at baseline. The receptors derive from an adult who was a healthcare worker with PCR-confirmed SARS-CoV-2 infection or an uninfected control (not recorded which).

The V call is TRBV30, the J call TRBJ1-5; the match to TRBD1 covers 10 bases. With V trimmed by 7 bases and J by 7 bases, 16 bases remained unmatched. Germline lookup yields CDR1 GTSNPN and CDR2 SVGIG (reference sequence). CDR3 size: 16 residues. The CDR3 here is CAFATGGVQVSQPQHF. In nucleotides, the CDR3 is TGTGCCTTCGCGACAGGGGGCGTACAGGTATCACAGCCCCAGCATTTT.

There are many counts of this clonotype. This sequence joins TRBV7-9 and TRBJ2-7; D is perhaps TRBD1 (5 bases). Germline V gives CDR1 SEHNR, CDR2 FQNEAQ (reference sequence). Trimming removed 5 bases from V and 2 bases from J, with 16 bases in between. This CDR3 comprises 15 residues. The CDR3 protein is CASSRSGHSPYEQYF. CDR3 in DNA: TGTGCCAGCAGCCGGTCCGGACATTCCCCCTACGAGCAGTACTTC.

The CDR3 DNA reads as TGTGCCTGGATGGCATTCTCTGGAAACACCATATATTTT. Translating it yields CAWMAFSGNTIYF. The chain recombines TRBV30 with TRBJ1-3; D is ambiguous. The germline gives CDR1 GTSNPN, CDR2 SVGIG (reference sequence). Trimming took off 4 bases at V and 0 bases at J, with 7 bases between the two ends. This CDR3 spans 13 amino acids.

This clonotype has more than one count but fewer than ten. The V and J genes are TRBV3-1 and TRBJ2-7, with TRBD2 matching over 12 bases. From germline, CDR1 is LGHDT and CDR2 YNNKEL (reference sequence). V lost 8 bases and J lost 2; bases outside the gene matches: 7. The CDR3 loop spans 15 amino acids. The CDR3 sequence: CASGRPSGGAYEQYF. The CDR3 DNA sequence: TGTGCCAGCGGGAGACCTAGCGGGGGGGCCTACGAGCAGTACTTC.

The rearrangement uses TRBV24-1 and TRBJ1-1; perhaps TRBD1 as D (6 bases). Looked up from germline, CDR1 is KGHDR and CDR2 is SFDVKD. Between the trimmed V and J ends, which lost 6 bases and 7 bases, there was a span of 11 bases. CDR3 size: 12 residues. The CDR3 DNA reads TGTGCCACCAGTAGGGGGGACGGTGAAGCTTTCTTT. It translates to CATSRGDGEAFF.

The V and J genes are TRBV30 and TRBJ2-3; no firm D call. CDR1 is GTSNPN and CDR2 is SVGIG in the germline V gene (reference sequence). Trimming took 6 bases from V and 6 from J, leaving 13 bases between them. The CDR3 loop spans 12 amino acids. CDR3 in DNA: TGTGCCTGTCATCAGGTTTCGGATACGCAGTATTTT. This gives the protein CACHQVSDTQYF. The full variable domain, in which reference TRBV30 and TRBJ2-3 provide the parts outside the CDR3, is SQTIHQWPATLVQPVGSPLSLECTVEGTSNPNLYWYRQAAGRGLQLLFYSVGIGQISSEVPQNLSASRPQDRQFILSSKKLLLSDSGFYLCACHQVSDTQYFGPGTRLTVL.

This clonotype came up a few times. V usage is TRBV10-3 and J usage is TRBJ2-7; D is unresolved. This CDR3 spans 11 amino acids. The V end lost 2 bases, the J end lost 6 bases, and 5 bases lay between the germline ends. Germline CDR1 ENHRY, CDR2 SYGVKD. CDR3 sequence reads: CAISEPGEQYF. The CDR3 DNA sequence: TGTGCCATCAGTGAGCCCGGCGAGCAGTACTTC.

This clonotype was observed a handful of times. V gene TRBV9 combines with J gene TRBJ2-1; D is ambiguous. V lost 0 bases and J lost 3, with 16 bases in between. This CDR3 is built from 17 residues. From germline, CDR1 is SGDLS and CDR2 YYNGEE. The CDR3 DNA reads TGTGCCAGCAGCGTAGGCCCCGCTAGAAGTCTCTACAATGAGCAGTTCTTC. It yields the protein CASSVGPARSLYNEQFF.

In this sample, this clonotype turned up many times. The genes are TRBV11-2 and TRBJ2-7, with D possibly being TRBD1 (5 bases). The germline gives CDR1 SGHAT, CDR2 FQNNGV. V was cut by 1 base and J by 9 bases, with 7 bases left in between. CDR3 size: 11 residues. The CDR3 spells CASSLGTLQYF. The CDR3 DNA follows: TGTGCCAGCAGCTTAGGGACACTGCAGTACTTC.

This clonotype was seen at least ten times. V is TRBV7-9 and J is TRBJ1-2, with 7 bases aligning to TRBD1. With V trimmed by 4 bases and J by 5 bases, 4 bases remained unmatched. Germline loops: CDR1 SEHNR, CDR2 FQNEAQ (reference sequence). This CDR3 spans 13 amino acids. The CDR3 DNA reads as TGTGCCAGCAGCTATGGGACAGTTTATGGCTACACCTTC. As protein: CASSYGTVYGYTF.

The chain has TRBV2 and TRBJ1-2, with TRBD1 matching 8 bases. Germline V gives CDR1 SNHLY, CDR2 FYNNEI. CDR3 length equals 14 residues. The V gene end was trimmed by 6 bases and the J gene end by 6 bases; junction bases not matched to a gene: 9. Here the CDR3 DNA reads TGTGCCAGCAGAGAGGGACAGGAGATAAATGGCTACACCTTC. This gives the protein CASREGQEINGYTF.

This clonotype was observed a few times. J is TRBJ2-7 and V is TRBV7-9, with TRBD2 as a possible D gene (6 bases). The CDR3 is made up of 16 amino acids. Trimming took off 1 base at V and 3 bases at J, with 16 bases between the two ends. Looked up from germline, CDR1 is SEHNR and CDR2 is FQNEAQ (reference sequence). Here the CDR3 reads CASSLDLAGLGYEQYF. For the CDR3, the DNA is TGTGCCAGCAGCTTAGATCTGGCGGGGCTGGGCTACGAGCAGTACTTC.

The table lists this clonotype with a few counts. This chain joins TRBV7-9 and TRBJ1-6, with D possibly TRBD1 on 5 matching bases. Germline loops: CDR1 SEHNR, CDR2 FQNEAQ (reference sequence). There are 14 residues in the CDR3. Trimming shortened V by 6 bases and J by 10 bases, and 16 bases separated the two germline ends. The CDR3 nucleotides read TGTGCCAGCAGTAGAGACGATGGGGCCTCACCCCTCCACTTT. Encoded protein: CASSRDDGASPLHF.

The chain joins TRBV15 to TRBJ1-4; no clear D gene. The CDR3 loop spans 15 amino acids. The V gene lost 3 bases and the J gene lost 5 bases, with 13 bases spanning the gap. CDR1 is LNHNV and CDR2 is YYDKDF in the germline V gene (reference sequence). CDR3 sequence reads: CATSSRTSRNEKLFF. The CDR3 coding sequence is TGTGCCACCAGCAGCAGGACTTCCCGAAATGAAAAACTGTTTTTT.

The chain has TRBV6-1 and TRBJ1-5; weak D call: TRBD1 (6 bases). Per the germline V gene, CDR1 is MNHNS and CDR2 is SASEGT. This CDR3 comprises 12 residues. The V end was cut by 2 bases, the J end by 15 bases, with 14 bases between. DNA of the CDR3: TGTGCCAGCAGTGAACGAGGGGCCAGGGGGCATTTT. It translates to CASSERGARGHF.

A few counts support this clonotype. The rearrangement links TRBV5-1 to TRBJ2-5; D possibly corresponds to TRBD2 (5 bases). Germline CDR1 SGHRS, CDR2 YFSETQ. Trimming stripped 0 bases from V and 2 bases from J, with 5 bases between. The CDR3 covers 13 residues. Here the CDR3 reads CASSLGRQETQYF. The DNA of the CDR3 is TGCGCCAGCAGCTTGGGGAGGCAAGAGACCCAGTACTTC.

This clonotype was detected many times. This chain connects TRBV29-1 to TRBJ1-2; 7 bases map to TRBD1. The length of the CDR3 is 11 residues. The germline V gene encodes CDR1 SQVTM and CDR2 ANQGSEA. CDR3: CTETGSGGYTF. The CDR3 DNA is TGCACCGAGACAGGGTCGGGTGGCTACACCTTC.

This sequence joins TRBV10-2 and TRBJ2-3; 9 bases map to TRBD2. The ends lost 1 base at V and 6 bases at J; junction bases unmatched: 2. Germline V CDR1 and CDR2: WSHSY, SAAADI. The CDR3 totals 14 residues. The CDR3, as DNA: TGCGCCAGCAGTGAGTGGACTAGCGATGATACGCAGTATTTT. Translating gives CASSEWTSDDTQYF.

This clonotype was detected ten times or more. This chain links TRBV12-5 with TRBJ2-3; D uncertain. Trimming took off 7 bases at V and 5 bases at J, with 19 bases between the two ends. CDR1 is LGHNT and CDR2 is FRNRAP in the germline V gene. The CDR3 extends over 15 amino acids. The CDR3 is CASALSLPRIDTQYF. The CDR3 nucleotides read TGTGCTAGTGCACTCAGCCTTCCCCGAATAGATACGCAGTATTTT.

In its sample, this clonotype was seen a few times. This chain links TRBV29-1 with TRBJ2-7, with no clear D. Trimming pared 8 bases from V and 4 bases from J, leaving 12 bases between. The CDR3 loop spans 11 amino acids. Germline V gene lookup returns CDR1 SQVTM and CDR2 ANQGSEA. The CDR3 region is CSTIFGYEQYF. The DNA of the CDR3 is TGCAGCACCATTTTCGGTTACGAGCAGTACTTC.

This rearrangement joins TRBV6-5 to TRBJ1-5; D ambiguous. Trimming stripped 8 bases from V and 3 bases from J, with 20 bases between. Germline V gene sequence: CDR1 MNHEY, CDR2 SVGAGI. The CDR3 runs to 16 residues. CDR3 loop: CASGGRRDGDNQPQHF. CDR3 DNA: TGTGCCAGCGGCGGTCGAAGGGATGGGGACAATCAGCCCCAGCATTTT.

This clonotype was found a few times. The gene calls are TRBV11-2 and TRBJ2-5, with TRBD1 matching 12 bases. Unmatched junction bases numbered 10, after V lost 3 bases and J lost 5 bases. Germline CDR1 SGHAT, CDR2 FQNNGV. The length of the CDR3 is 17 residues. The CDR3 here is CASSFGAGQGALETQYF. Here the CDR3 DNA reads TGTGCCAGCAGCTTCGGTGCGGGACAGGGGGCCCTGGAGACCCAGTACTTC.

This clonotype was picked up a small number of times. The genes are TRBV7-8 and TRBJ2-3, with D perhaps TRBD1 (5 bases). The length of the CDR3 is 15 residues. Deletions cut 6 bases from V and 3 bases from J, with 16 bases between. The germline CDR1 and CDR2 sequences are SGHVS and FQNEAQ. The CDR3 here is CASRRQPEKTDTQYF. The CDR3 DNA reads as TGTGCCAGCAGGAGACAGCCCGAGAAGACAGATACGCAGTATTTT.